These 11 T cell receptor beta chains originate from one sample sequenced in a study of cytomegalovirus exposure and HLA in healthy donors. The PCR made use of 60 Vbeta and 13 Jbeta primers. The method was immunoSEQ multiplex PCR; TCRdb's version includes in-frame clones alone and lacks a portion of them. The sample holds roughly 120,000 clones, roughly 8.6% seen once. Sequencing was carried out using PBMCs. The receptor source for this set is a woman in her thirties or forties in good health and CMV-seropositive.

Details on this clone: Because the CDR3 is missing its conserved closing phenylalanine or tryptophan, this is likely a read error. The rearrangement joins TRBV2 to TRBJ2-2, with D tentatively TRBD1 (6 bases). The CDR3 covers 16 residues. The germline V gene has CDR1 SNHLY and CDR2 FYNNEI. With 5 bases removed from V and 0 bases from J, the gap between germline ends came to 13 bases. This CDR3 is CASSHRGQTNTGELFV. In DNA, the CDR3 is TGTGCCAGCAGTCATCGAGGACAGACGAACACCGGGGAGCTGTTTGTT.

In its sample, this clone was seen a few times. The chain combines TRBV10-3 with TRBJ1-1; 8 nucleotides match TRBD1. Germline V gene data show CDR1 as ENHRY and CDR2 as SYGVKD. CDR3 size: 15 residues. V shed 10 bases, J shed 0 bases, and the junction held 10 bases outside the gene matches. CDR3 sequence reads: CATRTGQTMNTEAFF. CDR3 DNA sequence: TGTGCCACACGGACAGGGCAAACCATGAACACTGAAGCTTTCTTT.

The chain is built from TRBV19 and TRBJ2-1, with 8 bases matching TRBD2. CDR1 is LNHDA, CDR2 SQIVND, per germline (reference sequence). The CDR3 covers 16 residues. V trimming: 10 bases; J trimming: 0 bases; junction bases outside the gene matches: 11. The CDR3 coding sequence is TGTGCCACCCGTGGCGGGGGGCCTCCCTCCTACAATGAGCAGTTCTTC. Amino acid sequence: CATRGGGPPSYNEQFF.

The chain recombines TRBV9 with TRBJ2-7; TRBD1 matches 9 bases. This CDR3 spans 15 amino acids. Germline CDR1 and CDR2: SGDLS and YYNGEE. Losses at the gene ends were 1 base for V and 1 base for J; bases not matched to a gene: 3. CDR3 DNA: TGTGCCAGCAGCGTACCGGGACAGGGATCCTACGAGCAGTACTTC. This codes for CASSVPGQGSYEQYF.

The chain joins TRBV7-2 to TRBJ1-4; 10 nucleotides align to TRBD1. Germline V CDR1 and CDR2: SGHTA, FQGNSA. Unmatched junction bases numbered 3, after V lost 4 bases and J lost 7 bases. This CDR3 region has 14 residues. The CDR3 region has the DNA TGTGCCAGCAGCTGGGGGGACAGGGGTGAAAAACTGTTTTTT. Residues: CASSWGDRGEKLFF. The full variable domain, in which reference TRBV7-2 and TRBJ1-4 provide the parts outside the CDR3, is GAGVSQSPSNKVTEKGKDVELRCDPISGHTALYWYRQSLGQGLEFLIYFQGNSAPDKSGLPSDRFSAERTGGSVSTLTIQRTQQEDSAVYLCASSWGDRGEKLFFGSGTQLSVL.

As to this clone: Lacking the conserved final phenylalanine or tryptophan, this CDR3 likely reflects a read error. The DNA is omitted, as the CDR3 cannot be located on it reliably, and the CDR3 follows TCRdb's listing. J is TRBJ2-7 and V is TRBV28; the table names TRBD2, a call not compared with the DNA. The CDR3 spans 12 residues, counting both ends. Germline loops: CDR1 MDHEN, CDR2 SYDVKM. Here the CDR3 reads CASSLGLSEKYL.

In this sample, this clone turned up a few times. This chain joins TRBV7-9 and TRBJ1-2; 8 positions match TRBD1. The CDR3 runs to 13 residues. Per germline, CDR1 SEHNR and CDR2 FQNEAQ (reference sequence). V lost 11 bases to trimming and J lost 1 base; unmatched junction nucleotides: 6. The CDR3 DNA is TGTGCCTGGACAGGGACCATTAACTATGGCTACACCTTC. It yields the protein CAWTGTINYGYTF.

The chain is built from TRBV9 and TRBJ2-1; no clear D gene. Germline-derived CDR1 and CDR2 are SGDLS and YYNGEE. The CDR3 extends over 12 amino acids. V lost 0 bases and J lost 7, with 5 bases in between. CDR3 amino acids: CASSVGRNEQFF. CDR3 nucleotides: TGTGCCAGCAGCGTAGGTAGAAATGAGCAGTTCTTC.

This sequence joins TRBV9 and TRBJ2-2; 8 bases align to TRBD1. The length of the CDR3 is 16 residues. The ends lost 6 bases at V and 1 base at J; junction bases unmatched: 8. Germline V gene data show CDR1 as SGDLS and CDR2 as YYNGEE. CDR3 residues: CASTPPGTGNTGELFF. CDR3 nucleotides: TGTGCCAGCACGCCTCCCGGGACAGGGAACACCGGGGAGCTGTTTTTT.

This clone has only a few counts. The rearrangement joins TRBV9 to TRBJ2-3; 8 nucleotides align to TRBD2. Trimming took 0 bases from V and 4 from J; bases not matched to a gene: 7. Germline V CDR1 and CDR2: SGDLS, YYNGEE. CDR3 length: 16 amino acids. Here the CDR3 reads CASSVDRGGGSDTQYF. The CDR3 DNA reads TGTGCCAGCAGCGTAGATCGGGGGGGCGGGTCAGATACGCAGTATTTT.

In nucleotides, the CDR3 is TGTGCCAGCAGCCTCCCTTCGAACACCGGGGAGCTGTTTTTT. The encoded protein is CASSLPSNTGELFF. V gene TRBV9 combines with J gene TRBJ2-2, with unresolved D. In germline, CDR1 is SGDLS, CDR2 YYNGEE. The V end lost 4 bases, the J end lost 0 bases, and 7 bases lay between the germline ends. The CDR3 consists of 14 residues. Filled out from reference TRBV9 and TRBJ2-2, the complete variable domain reads DSGVTQTPKHLITATGQRVTLRCSPRSGDLSVYWYQQSLDQGLQFLIQYYNGEERAKGNILERFSAQQFPDLHSELNLSSLELGDSALYFCASSLPSNTGELFFGEGSRLTVL.